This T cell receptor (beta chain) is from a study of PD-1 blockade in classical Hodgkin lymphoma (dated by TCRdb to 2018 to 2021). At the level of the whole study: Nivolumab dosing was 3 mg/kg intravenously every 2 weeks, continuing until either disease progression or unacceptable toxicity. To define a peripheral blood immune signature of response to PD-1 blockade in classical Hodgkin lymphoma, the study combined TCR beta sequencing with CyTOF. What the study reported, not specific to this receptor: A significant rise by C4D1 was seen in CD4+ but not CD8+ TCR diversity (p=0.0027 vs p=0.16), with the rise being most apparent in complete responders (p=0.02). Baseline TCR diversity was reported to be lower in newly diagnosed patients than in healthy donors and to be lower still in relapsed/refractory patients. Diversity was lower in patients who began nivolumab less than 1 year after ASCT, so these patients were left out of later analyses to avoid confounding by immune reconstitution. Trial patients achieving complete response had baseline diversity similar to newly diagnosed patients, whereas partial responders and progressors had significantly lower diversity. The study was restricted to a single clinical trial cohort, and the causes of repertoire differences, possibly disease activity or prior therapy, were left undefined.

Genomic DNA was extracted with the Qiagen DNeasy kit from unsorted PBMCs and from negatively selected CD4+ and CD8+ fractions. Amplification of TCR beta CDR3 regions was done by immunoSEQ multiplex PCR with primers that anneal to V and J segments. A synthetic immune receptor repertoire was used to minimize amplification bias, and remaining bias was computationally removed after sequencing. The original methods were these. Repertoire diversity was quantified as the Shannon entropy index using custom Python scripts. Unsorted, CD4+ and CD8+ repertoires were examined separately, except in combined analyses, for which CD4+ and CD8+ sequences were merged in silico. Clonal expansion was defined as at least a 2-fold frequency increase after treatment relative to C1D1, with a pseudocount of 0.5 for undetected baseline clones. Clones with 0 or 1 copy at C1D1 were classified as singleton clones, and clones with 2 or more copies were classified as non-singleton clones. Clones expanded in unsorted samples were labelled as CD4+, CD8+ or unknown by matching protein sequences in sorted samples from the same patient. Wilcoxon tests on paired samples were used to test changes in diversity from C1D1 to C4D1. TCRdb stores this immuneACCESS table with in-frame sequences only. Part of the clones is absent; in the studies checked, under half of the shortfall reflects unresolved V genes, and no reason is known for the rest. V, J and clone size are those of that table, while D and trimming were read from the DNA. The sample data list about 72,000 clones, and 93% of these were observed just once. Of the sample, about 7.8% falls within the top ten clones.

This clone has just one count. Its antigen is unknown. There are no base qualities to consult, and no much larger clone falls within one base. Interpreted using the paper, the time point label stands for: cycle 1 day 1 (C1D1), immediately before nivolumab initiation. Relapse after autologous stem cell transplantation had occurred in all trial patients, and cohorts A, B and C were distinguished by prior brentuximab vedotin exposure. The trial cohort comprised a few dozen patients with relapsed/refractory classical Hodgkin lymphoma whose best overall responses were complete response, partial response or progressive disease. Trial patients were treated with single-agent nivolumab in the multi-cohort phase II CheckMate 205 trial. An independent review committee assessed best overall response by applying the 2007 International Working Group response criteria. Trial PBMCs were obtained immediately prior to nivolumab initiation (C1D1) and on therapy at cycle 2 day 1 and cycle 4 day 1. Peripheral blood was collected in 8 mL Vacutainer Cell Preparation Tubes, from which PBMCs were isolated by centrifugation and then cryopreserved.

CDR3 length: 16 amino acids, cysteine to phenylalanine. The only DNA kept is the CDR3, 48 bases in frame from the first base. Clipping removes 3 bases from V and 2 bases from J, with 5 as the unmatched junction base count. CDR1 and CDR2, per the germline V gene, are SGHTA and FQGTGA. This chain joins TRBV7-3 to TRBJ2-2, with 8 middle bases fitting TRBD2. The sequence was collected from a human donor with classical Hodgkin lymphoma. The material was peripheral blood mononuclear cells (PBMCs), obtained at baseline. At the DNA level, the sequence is TGTGCCAGCAGCTTTTTTAGCGGGACTAACACCGGGGAGCTGTTTTTT. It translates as CASSFFSGTNTGELFF.